This T cell receptor beta chain emerged from a study of shared clonotypes between healthy human individuals. Overall study: Aged between 18 and 49, the donors were two women and a few men. Study-level findings and limits: Naive subsets generally had larger estimated richness than memory subsets. It was only blood that was sampled, and tissue repertoires likely differ.

Assay used: immunoSEQ multiplex PCR; TCRdb lists only in-frame clones, some missing. The table records under 150,000 clones, around 73% of them present only once. The length of the CDR3 is 13 residues. Trimming took 5 bases from V and 0 from J, leaving 11 bases between them. Germline values: CDR1 SQVTM, CDR2 ANQGSEA. None of the donors, who were healthy HIV-negative adults, had recently had acute infections or vaccinations. Concerning this clone: Its target is unknown.

The material sequenced was memory CD8+ T cells sorted from blood. Sample subset: CD45RO+ cells pooled with CCR7-negative TemRA cells. The TCR sequence derives from a woman aged 25 to 39 in good health. The chain has TRBV29-1 and TRBJ2-7, with no clear D. The CDR3 loop is CSVFGWHSYEQYF. CDR3 coding DNA: TGCAGCGTTTTTGGGTGGCACTCCTACGAGCAGTACTTC.